This T cell receptor beta chain was sequenced during a study of long-term antiretroviral therapy in people with HIV. Details on this clone: Its specificity is not known.

Study-wide findings and caveats: Pre-ART-expanded clones dominated the repertoire at all time points.

At the survey level, the v3.0 immunoSEQ assay was run. The table came from immunoSEQ multiplex PCR; TCRdb's copy has only in-frame clones and leaves some out. The sample carries 25,000 to 35,000 clones, approximately 96% recorded once. The germline V gene has CDR1 SGDLS and CDR2 YYNGEE. V shed 0 bases and J 4 bases; nucleotides not matched to a gene: 12. The CDR3 sequence is 17 residues long. V and J are TRBV9 and TRBJ1-1, with 7 bases aligning to TRBD1. The source of this sequence is a man aged 30 to 39 with HIV. The sample consisted of unsorted PBMCs, taken approximately 6.6 years after starting antiretroviral therapy. The CDR3 region has the DNA TGTGCCAGCAGCGTAGACCCCACCGGACAGGTTGCCACTGAAGCTTTCTTT. As protein: CASSVDPTGQVATEAFF. Filled out from reference TRBV9 and TRBJ1-1, the complete variable domain reads DSGVTQTPKHLITATGQRVTLRCSPRSGDLSVYWYQQSLDQGLQFLIQYYNGEERAKGNILERFSAQQFPDLHSELNLSSLELGDSALYFCASSVDPTGQVATEAFFGQGTRLTVV.